This is a list of T cell receptor beta chains from one sample in a study of blood T cell repertoires in COVID-19. Sequencing used immunoSEQ multiplex PCR; TCRdb keeps in-frame clones, though not all of them. The data show roughly 43,000 clones, around 90% seen once. The sequencing input was peripheral blood. Every receptor here comes from a man over 45 with active COVID-19. CDR3s include the opening cysteine and the closing phenylalanine or tryptophan. D genes are given only for firm matches. Where a row states a size, it is once, few, many or the class of an expanded clone; other rows omit it.

.	.	TRBJ1-1	TRBV19	CASSTRIDTEAFF	TGTGCCAGTAGTACGAGAATCGACACTGAAGCTTTCTTT
.	.	TRBJ1-2	TRBV27	CASSKNQGYGYGYTF	TGTGCCAGCAGCAAAAATCAGGGGTACGGCTATGGCTACACCTTC
TRBD1	few	TRBJ2-3	TRBV6-4	CASSVGTGAVDTQYF	TGTGCCAGCAGTGTGGGGACAGGGGCGGTAGATACGCAGTATTTT
TRBD1	.	TRBJ2-1	TRBV18	CASSPRGQGDNEQFF	TGTGCCAGCTCGCCGAGGGGACAGGGGGACAATGAGCAGTTCTTC
TRBD1	few	TRBJ1-5	TRBV2	CASSGLGGHSNQPQHF	TGTGCCAGCAGTGGGCTAGGGGGCCATAGCAATCAGCCCCAGCATTTT
.	few	TRBJ2-2	TRBV2	CASTALGPGELFF	TGTGCCAGCACCGCCTTGGGCCCCGGGGAGCTGTTTTTT
TRBD1	.	TRBJ1-2	TRBV6-5	CASSLTQGSGYTF	TGTGCCAGCAGCCTTACACAGGGGAGCGGCTACACCTTC
.	few	TRBJ1-1	TRBV10-3	CAISDGRQGTEAFF	TGTGCCATCAGTGACGGCAGGCAGGGCACTGAAGCTTTCTTT
.	.	TRBJ2-5	TRBV3-1/TRBV3-2	CASSFRDKTQYF	TGTGCCAGCTCATTCCGGGACAAGACCCAGTACTTC
TRBD1	.	TRBJ2-4	TRBV27	CASSPLGTGQNIQYF	TGTGCCAGCAGTCCGTTAGGGACAGGTCAAAACATTCAGTACTTC
.	.	TRBJ2-7	TRBV4-2	CASSQEKEISYEQYF	TGTGCCAGCAGCCAAGAGAAGGAGATCTCCTACGAGCAGTACTTC
.	once	TRBJ2-5	TRBV7-9	CASSPEHQETQYF	TGTGCCAGCAGCCCCGAGCACCAAGAGACCCAGTACTTC
TRBD1	once	TRBJ1-1	TRBV7-9	CASSFAGQGAKTEAFF	TGTGCCAGCAGCTTTGCGGGACAGGGGGCAAAGACTGAAGCTTTCTTT
TRBD1	once	TRBJ1-2	TRBV2	CASRGTANYGYTF	TGTGCCAGCAGGGGGACAGCCAACTATGGCTACACCTTC
.	.	TRBJ2-2	TRBV7-2	CASSPQTRGTTGELFF	TGTGCCAGCAGCCCTCAGACCCGGGGAACCACCGGGGAGCTGTTTTTT
TRBD1	few	TRBJ1-6	TRBV3-1/TRBV3-2	CASARGQGSSPLHF	TGTGCCAGCGCCAGGGGACAGGGCAGTTCACCCCTCCACTTT
.	.	TRBJ1-6	TRBV3-1/TRBV3-2	CASSREMNSPLHF	TGTGCCAGCAGCCGGGAGATGAATTCACCCCTCCACTTT
TRBD1	.	TRBJ1-4	TRBV4-1	CASSFPPPGQGTNEKLFF	TGCGCCAGCAGCTTTCCACCCCCGGGACAGGGAACTAATGAAAAACTGTTTTTT
.	.	TRBJ2-1	TRBV3-1/TRBV3-2	CASSLDTGEQFF	TGTGCCAGCTCCCTAGATACAGGTGAGCAGTTCTTC
.	.	TRBJ2-1	TRBV7-2	CASSPNVGSSYNEQFF	TGTGCCAGCAGCCCAAATGTCGGTAGCTCCTACAATGAGCAGTTCTTC
.	.	TRBJ2-3	TRBV7-9	CASSLSGSPSTDTQYF	TGTGCCAGCAGCTTATCGGGTAGCCCAAGCACAGATACGCAGTATTTT
.	.	TRBJ2-1	TRBV7-3	CASSTGPSYNEQFF	TGTGCCAGCAGCACGGGTCCTTCCTACAATGAGCAGTTCTTC
TRBD2	few	TRBJ2-2	TRBV3-1/TRBV3-2	CASRKRGGMTGELFF	TGTGCCAGCCGGAAGCGGGGGGGCATGACCGGGGAGCTGTTTTTT
.	.	TRBJ1-1	TRBV18	CASSPDYGSEAFF	TGTGCCAGCTCACCCGACTACGGCTCCGAAGCTTTCTTT
.	.	TRBJ1-2	TRBV9	CASSVEQGYGYTF	TGTGCCAGCAGCGTGGAACAGGGCTATGGCTACACCTTC
.	.	TRBJ2-1	TRBV10-2	CASSKDNRVGYNEQFF	TGCGCCAGCAGTAAGGATAACAGGGTAGGCTACAATGAGCAGTTCTTC
.	.	TRBJ1-4	TRBV3-1/TRBV3-2	CASSQGPDEKLFF	TGTGCCAGCAGCCAGGGGCCGGATGAAAAACTGTTTTTT
.	.	TRBJ1-2	TRBV7-2	CASSVSYGYTF	TGTGCCAGCAGTGTCAGTTATGGCTACACCTTC
.	.	TRBJ1-1	TRBV9	CASSVAPTGNTEAFF	TGTGCCAGCAGCGTAGCCCCAACAGGGAACACTGAAGCTTTCTTT